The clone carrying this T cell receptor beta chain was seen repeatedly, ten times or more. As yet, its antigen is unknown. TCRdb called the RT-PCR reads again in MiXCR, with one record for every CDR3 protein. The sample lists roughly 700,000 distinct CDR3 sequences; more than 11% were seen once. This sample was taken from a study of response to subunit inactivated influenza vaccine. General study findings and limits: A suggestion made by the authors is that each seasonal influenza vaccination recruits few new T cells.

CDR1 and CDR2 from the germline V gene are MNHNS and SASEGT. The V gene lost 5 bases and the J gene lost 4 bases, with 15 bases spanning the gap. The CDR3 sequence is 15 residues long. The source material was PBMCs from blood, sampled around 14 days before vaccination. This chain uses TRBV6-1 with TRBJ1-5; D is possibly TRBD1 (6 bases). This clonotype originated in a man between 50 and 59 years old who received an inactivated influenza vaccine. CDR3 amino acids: CASSQTGDTNQPQHF. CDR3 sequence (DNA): TGTGCCAGCAGTCAAACCGGGGACACAAATCAGCCCCAGCATTTT.